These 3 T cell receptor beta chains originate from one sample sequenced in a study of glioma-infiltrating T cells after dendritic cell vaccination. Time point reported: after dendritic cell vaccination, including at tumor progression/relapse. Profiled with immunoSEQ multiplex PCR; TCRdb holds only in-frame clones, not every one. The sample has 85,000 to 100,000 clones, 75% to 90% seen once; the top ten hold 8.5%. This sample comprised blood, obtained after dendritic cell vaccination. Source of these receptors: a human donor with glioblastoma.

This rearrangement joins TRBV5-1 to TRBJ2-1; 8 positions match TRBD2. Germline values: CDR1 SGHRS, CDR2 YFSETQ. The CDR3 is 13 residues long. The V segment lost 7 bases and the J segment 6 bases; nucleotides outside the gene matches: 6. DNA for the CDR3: TGCGCCAGCCGCCTCGGGAGGGTCAATGAGCAGTTCTTC. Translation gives CASRLGRVNEQFF.

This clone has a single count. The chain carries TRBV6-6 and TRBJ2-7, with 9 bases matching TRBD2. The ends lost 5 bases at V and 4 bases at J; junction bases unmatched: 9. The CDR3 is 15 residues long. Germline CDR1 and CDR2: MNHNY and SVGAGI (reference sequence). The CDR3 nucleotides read TGTGCCAGCAGTCTTTCTAGCGGGATGTTTTACGAGCAGTACTTC. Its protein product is CASSLSSGMFYEQYF.

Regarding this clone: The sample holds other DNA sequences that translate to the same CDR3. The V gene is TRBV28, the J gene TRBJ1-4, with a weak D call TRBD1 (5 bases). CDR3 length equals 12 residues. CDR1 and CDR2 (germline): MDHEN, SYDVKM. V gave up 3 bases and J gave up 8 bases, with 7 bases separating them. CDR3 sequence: CASSFRGEKLFF. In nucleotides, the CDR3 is TGTGCCAGCAGTTTTCGGGGGGAAAAACTGTTTTTT.